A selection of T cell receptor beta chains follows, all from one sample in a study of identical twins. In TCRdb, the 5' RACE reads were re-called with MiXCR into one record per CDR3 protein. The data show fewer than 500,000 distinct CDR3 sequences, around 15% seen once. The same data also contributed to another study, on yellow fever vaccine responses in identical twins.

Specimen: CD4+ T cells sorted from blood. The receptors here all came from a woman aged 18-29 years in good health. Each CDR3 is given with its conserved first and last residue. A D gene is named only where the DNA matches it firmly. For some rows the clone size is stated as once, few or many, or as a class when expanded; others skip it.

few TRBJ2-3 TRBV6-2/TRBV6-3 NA TGTGCCAGCAGTGCCGCCGGCAGTCAAACCAACACAGATACGCAGTATTTT CASSAAGSQTNTDTQYF
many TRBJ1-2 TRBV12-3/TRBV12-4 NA TGTGCCAGCAGACTCTTAGGCGGGGCCTATGGCTACACCTTC CASRLLGGAYGYTF
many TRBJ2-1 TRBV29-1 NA TGCAGCGTTACAGGGATCTCCTACAATGAGCAGTTCTTC CSVTGISYNEQFF
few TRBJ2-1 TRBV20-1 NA TGCAGTGCTAGGTTGTCCCTCTACTACAATGAGCAGTTCTTC CSARLSLYYNEQFF
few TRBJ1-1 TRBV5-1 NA TGCGCCAGCAGCTCCCTACAGGGTTCGGACACTGAAGCTTTCTTT CASSSLQGSDTEAFF
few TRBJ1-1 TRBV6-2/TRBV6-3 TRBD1 TGTGCCAGCAGTTACGACAGGGCAACTGAAGCTTTCTTT CASSYDRATEAFF
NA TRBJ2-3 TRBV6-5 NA TGTGCCAGCAGTTACACCCCCCTTAGCGGAGCTAGCACAGATACGCAGTATTTT CASSYTPLSGASTDTQYF
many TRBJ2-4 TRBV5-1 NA TGCGCCAGCAGCCATGGCCTAGAACTAGCCAAAAACATTCAGTACTTC CASSHGLELAKNIQYF
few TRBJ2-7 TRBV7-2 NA TGTGCCAGCAGCCCGCGACAGAGGGGGACCTACGAGCAGTACTTC CASSPRQRGTYEQYF
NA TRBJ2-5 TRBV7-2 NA TGTGCCAGCAGCAGCCGTCGTGGCAACCGAGAGACCCAGTACTTC CASSSRRGNRETQYF
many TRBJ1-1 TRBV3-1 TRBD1 TGTGCCAGCACCTTCGGACAGGGCGGTAGTGGAGCTTTCTTT CASTFGQGGSGAFF
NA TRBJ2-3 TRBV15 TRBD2 TGTGCCACCAGCAGAGGGACTACGGGAGCGGGGACAGATACGCAGTATTTT CATSRGTTGAGTDTQYF
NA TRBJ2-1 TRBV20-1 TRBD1 TGCAGTGCGTGGTCCGGGACAGGATTGAATGAGCAGTTCTTC CSAWSGTGLNEQFF
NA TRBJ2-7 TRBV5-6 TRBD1 TGTGCCAGCAGCCGGGGACCTCAGGGGGCTTTCAACGAGCAGTACTTC CASSRGPQGAFNEQYF
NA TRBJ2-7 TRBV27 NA TGTGCCAGCCGTCCAGGGGATTCCTACGAGCAGTACTTC CASRPGDSYEQYF
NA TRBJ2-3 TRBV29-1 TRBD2 TGCAGCGTTGATCGGACGGGAGGGTCCCCGCGCGGGACAGATACGCAGTATTTT CSVDRTGGSPRGTDTQYF
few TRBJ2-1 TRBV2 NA TGTGCCAGCAGTGATGGGCCAACATTGCCCAATGAGCAGTTCTTC CASSDGPTLPNEQFF
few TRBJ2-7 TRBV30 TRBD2 TGTGCCTGGTCTTGGAAGACTAGCGGGAAAGGCGAGCAGTACTTC CAWSWKTSGKGEQYF
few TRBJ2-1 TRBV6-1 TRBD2 TGTGCCAGCACCCCGCAGCTAGCGGCCCCGGGCTCTGAGCAGTTCTTC CASTPQLAAPGSEQFF
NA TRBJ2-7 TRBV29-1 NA TGCAGCGTCCACTTGGGGGGGCTTCTGTACTTC CSVHLGGLLYF
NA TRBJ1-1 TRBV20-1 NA TGCAGTGCTGCCACAGGGTTTCTCACTGAAGCTTTCTTT CSAATGFLTEAFF
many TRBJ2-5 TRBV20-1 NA TGCAGTGCTAGGGAAGGACAGAGGGTCCCCTACTTC CSAREGQRVPYF
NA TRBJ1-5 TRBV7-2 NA TGTGCCAGCAGCTTAGTCCCGGGGCCCGGTCAGCCCCAGCATTTT CASSLVPGPGQPQHF
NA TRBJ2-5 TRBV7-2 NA TGTGCCAGCAGGACCTCAGGGAGGGGGCAAGAGACCCAGTACTTC CASRTSGRGQETQYF
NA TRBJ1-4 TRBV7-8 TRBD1 TGTGCCAGCAGGCAGACCGGGACAGGGAATGAAAAACTGTTTTTT CASRQTGTGNEKLFF
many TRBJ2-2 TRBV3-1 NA TGTGCCAGCAGCCAAGGTGTAGCGGCGAACACCGGGGAGCTGTTTTTT CASSQGVAANTGELFF
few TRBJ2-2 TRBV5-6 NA TGTGCCAGCAGCTTGCGGGTAGGAGGGGACACCGGGGAGCTGTTTTTT CASSLRVGGDTGELFF
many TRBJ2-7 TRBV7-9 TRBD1 TGTGCCAGCAGCTCGGGACAGGGCACCTACGAGCAGTACTTC CASSSGQGTYEQYF
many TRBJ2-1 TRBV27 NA TGTGCCAGCAGCCCTACCCTCGGAGGTCCCTACAATGAGCAGTTCTTC CASSPTLGGPYNEQFF